This T cell receptor beta chain originates from a study of blood T cell repertoires in COVID-19 (dated by TCRdb to about 2020). In the study overall: Samples covering the acute and convalescent phases of COVID-19 were provided by collaborators in the United States, Italy and Spain. The material from the prospective study consisted of cDNA or gDNA derived from T cells, B-cell-depleted T cells, or PBMCs. Subjects who had been exposed to COVID-19, were actively infected with it, or had recovered from it provided the deeply sampled blood TCRbeta repertoires that made up the dataset. The repertoires were released in a freely available public database intended as a resource for research on the immune response to SARS-CoV-2. The samples were drawn from two sources: the first 160 participants of the ongoing ImmuneRACE study, and 1,200 or so subjects contributed by 6 global collaborators. The sample metadata nearly always contained a de-identified subject ID, COVID-19 status, age in years and sex. Where available, HLA class I and class II types were taken from metadata supplied by the sample provider and were not determined by assay-based typing.

As regards this clone: What this receptor recognizes is not known. No quality values exist for individual bases; no much larger clone is one base distant.

General study outcomes and caveats: How much clinical and demographic metadata was included differed by source and by participant, and the metadata was provided uncurated.

Including the terminal cysteine and phenylalanine, the CDR3 comprises 15 residues. Only the CDR3 DNA is retained, 45 bases long and in frame from the first base. The germline V gene gives CDR1 as SGDLS and CDR2 as YYNGEE. The V end gives up 3 bases and the J end 5 bases, leaving 7 bases in the junction not matched to a gene. One collaborating source in Seattle enrolled patients during active infection and followed them longitudinally through the course of disease. Each collaborating institution followed its own protocols to collect whole blood in K2EDTA tubes. For TCRbeta analysis, collaborators shipped samples in one of three forms: frozen whole blood, isolated PBMCs, or DNA extracted from either of those sample types. The immunoSEQ Assay, a bias-controlled multiplex PCR, was used to amplify TCRbeta CDR3 regions from genomic DNA. In the paper's pipeline: The number of nucleated cells in each sample was estimated by amplification of reference gene primers within the assay. To quantify the absolute abundance of each unique TCRbeta CDR3 rearrangement, sequence reads were collapsed and filtered. For each sample, productive Simpson clonality was calculated by taking the square root of Simpson's diversity index across productive rearrangements. TCRdb's version of the immuneACCESS table is confined to in-frame rearrangements and falls short of the full clone set. An unresolved V gene accounts for under half of the shortfall where checked; the remainder is of unknown origin. That table furnishes V, J and clone size, whereas the DNA furnished D and trimming. The sample table shows 75,000 to 95,000 clones, and around 85% are seen once. Of the sample, approximately 16% is held by the ten largest clones.

The receptor's source is a woman in her sixties with COVID-19, enrolled during active disease. The chain links TRBV9 with TRBJ2-2; 7 nucleotides in the junction match TRBD2. Sequenced material: peripheral blood. In nucleotide form, the sequence is TGTGCCAGCAGCGCCGGGGGAGCGGGGACCGGGGAGCTGTTTTTT. This codes for CASSAGGAGTGELFF.